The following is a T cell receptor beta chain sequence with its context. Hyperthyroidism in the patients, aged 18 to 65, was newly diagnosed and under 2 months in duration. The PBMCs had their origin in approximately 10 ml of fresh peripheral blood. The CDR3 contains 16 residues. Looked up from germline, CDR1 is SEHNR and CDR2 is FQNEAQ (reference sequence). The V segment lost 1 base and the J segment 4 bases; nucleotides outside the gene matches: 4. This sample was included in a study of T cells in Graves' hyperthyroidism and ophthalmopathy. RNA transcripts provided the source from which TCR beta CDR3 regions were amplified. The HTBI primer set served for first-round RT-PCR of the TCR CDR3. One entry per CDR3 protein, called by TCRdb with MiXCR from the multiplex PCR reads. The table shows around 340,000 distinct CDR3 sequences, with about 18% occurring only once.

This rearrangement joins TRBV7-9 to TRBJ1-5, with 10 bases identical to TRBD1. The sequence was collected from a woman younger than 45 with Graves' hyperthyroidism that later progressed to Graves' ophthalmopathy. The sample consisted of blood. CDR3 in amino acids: CASSLVGTGENQPQHF. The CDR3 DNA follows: TGTGCCAGCAGCTTAGTAGGGACAGGGGAAAATCAGCCCCAGCATTTT.